This TCR beta chain was identified in a study of PD-1 blockade in mismatch repair-deficient tumors. V lost 6 bases and J 2 bases, leaving 14 bases between the germline ends. The CDR3 runs 16 residues. CDR1 is SGHVS and CDR2 is FQNEAQ in the germline V gene. Sequenced by immunoSEQ multiplex PCR; TCRdb stores in-frame clones only, minus some. Among tens of thousands of clones listed, 70% to 90% were seen once. This sample comprised peripheral blood, obtained 52 weeks after starting pembrolizumab. The clonotype originates from an adult with mismatch repair-deficient cancer. The V and J genes are TRBV7-8 and TRBJ2-6; D ambiguous. The DNA for the CDR3 is TGTGCCAGCAGTCCCCGTTGGGCCCCTGGGGCCAACGTCCTGACTTTC. Translation: CASSPRWAPGANVLTF.